The rows below give T cell receptor beta chains drawn from one sample of a study of shared clonotypes between healthy human individuals. TCRdb's table, derived via immunoSEQ multiplex PCR, lists solely in-frame clones and lacks some. Of roughly 700,000 clones listed, 74% are singletons. Specimen: memory CD4+ T cells sorted from blood. Source of these receptors: a woman in her 30s in good health. CDR3s include the opening cysteine and the closing phenylalanine or tryptophan. The order of the fields is V gene, D gene, CDR3 protein. The D gene is left open where the match is weak.

v_gene: TRBV19; d_gene: -; CDR3aa: CASSAGWSSYNEQFF
v_gene: TRBV6-5; d_gene: -; CDR3aa: CASRLRSLTGELFF
v_gene: TRBV28; d_gene: -; CDR3aa: CASYPTWRVGTEAFF
v_gene: TRBV5-1; d_gene: TRBD2; CDR3aa: CASSSLAGEAGANVLTF
v_gene: TRBV5-6; d_gene: -; CDR3aa: CASSSKGFYGYTF
v_gene: TRBV19; d_gene: TRBD1; CDR3aa: CASSISGTGGSYEQYF
v_gene: TRBV2; d_gene: -; CDR3aa: CASRGQPSSGNTIYF
v_gene: TRBV7-7; d_gene: -; CDR3aa: CASSLDAQETQYF
v_gene: TRBV7-3; d_gene: -; CDR3aa: CASSAEPGRESGQYF
v_gene: TRBV28; d_gene: -; CDR3aa: CASSLAHTHEQYF
v_gene: TRBV6-5; d_gene: TRBD2; CDR3aa: CASSGLAGGWSEQYF
v_gene: TRBV2; d_gene: -; CDR3aa: CASSQQWSGNTIYF
v_gene: TRBV5-1; d_gene: -; CDR3aa: CASSLESPSEQFF
v_gene: TRBV13; d_gene: -; CDR3aa: CASSFSPSDEQFF
v_gene: TRBV2; d_gene: -; CDR3aa: CASSDSRAWDNSPLHF
v_gene: TRBV19; d_gene: TRBD2; CDR3aa: CASRYSGTTGELFF
v_gene: TRBV19; d_gene: -; CDR3aa: CASSKTRPIALRYIRETQYF
v_gene: TRBV2; d_gene: TRBD2; CDR3aa: CASSDGLAMEEQYF
v_gene: TRBV11-2; d_gene: -; CDR3aa: CASSLEATRYEQYF
v_gene: TRBV4-1; d_gene: -; CDR3aa: CASSRSTYSSYEQYF
v_gene: TRBV4-1; d_gene: TRBD1; CDR3aa: CASSQDLNRGGNQPQHF
v_gene: TRBV6-6; d_gene: -; CDR3aa: CASSLKPNNQPQHF
v_gene: TRBV7-9; d_gene: -; CDR3aa: CASSPRTGFNYGYTF
v_gene: TRBV27; d_gene: TRBD1; CDR3aa: CASSRRDRVTEAFF
v_gene: TRBV5-1; d_gene: -; CDR3aa: CASSMLEESYEQYF
v_gene: TRBV7-2; d_gene: -; CDR3aa: CASGLGGSGNEQFF
v_gene: TRBV25-1; d_gene: -; CDR3aa: CASSPREGAIKAFF
v_gene: TRBV28; d_gene: -; CDR3aa: CASSLRTEYTEAFF
v_gene: TRBV19; d_gene: -; CDR3aa: CASSIESATNEKLFF
v_gene: TRBV4-1; d_gene: -; CDR3aa: CASSQGTYSGNTIYF
v_gene: TRBV27; d_gene: TRBD1; CDR3aa: CASSLSGTVETQYF
v_gene: TRBV19; d_gene: -; CDR3aa: CASENSRGWGSNEQFF